This T cell receptor beta chain was sequenced during a study of blood T cell repertoires in COVID-19. Study as a whole: From the United States, Italy and Spain came samples of acute and convalescent COVID-19. Nucleic acid was either cDNA or gDNA, and it came from T cells, B-cell-depleted T cells, or PBMCs.

The CDR3 extends over 14 amino acids. V was clipped by 4 bases and J by 2 bases; unmatched bases: 1. Germline loops: CDR1 MDHEN, CDR2 SYDVKM. This clone was detected once. In the original analysis: Estimation of nucleated cell counts was performed using reference gene primer amplification. Method: immunoSEQ multiplex PCR; TCRdb's copy keeps in-frame clones and lacks some. Clone size and V and J calls were adopted from that table, with D and trimming inferred from the DNA. The table records approximately 120,000 clones, 83% of them present only once. Sequencing was performed on peripheral blood. The rearrangement joins TRBV28 to TRBJ1-3; TRBD1 matches at 8 bases. The source of this sequence is a woman aged 60-70 years with acute or convalescent COVID-19. CDR3 loop: CASSSGGAGNTIYF. CDR3 DNA sequence: TGTGCCAGCAGTTCAGGGGGCGCTGGAAACACCATATATTTT.